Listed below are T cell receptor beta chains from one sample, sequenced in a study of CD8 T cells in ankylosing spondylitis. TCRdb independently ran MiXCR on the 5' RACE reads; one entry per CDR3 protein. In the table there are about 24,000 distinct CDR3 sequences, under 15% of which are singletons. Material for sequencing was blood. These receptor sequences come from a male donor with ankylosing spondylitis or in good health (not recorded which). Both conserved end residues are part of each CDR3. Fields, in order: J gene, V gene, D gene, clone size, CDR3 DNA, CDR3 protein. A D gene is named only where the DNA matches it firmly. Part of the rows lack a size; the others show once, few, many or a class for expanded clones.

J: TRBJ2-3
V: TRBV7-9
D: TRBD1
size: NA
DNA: TGTGCCAGCAGCGCCCGGGACAGGGGTTTAGATACGCAGTATTTT
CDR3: CASSARDRGLDTQYF

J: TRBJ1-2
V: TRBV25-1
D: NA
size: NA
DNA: TGTGCCAGCAGACAGGCCTATGGCTACACCTTC
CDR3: CASRQAYGYTF

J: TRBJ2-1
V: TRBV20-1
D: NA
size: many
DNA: TGCAGTGCTACCCCCGCGGGGGCGCTACAAACTTACAATGAGCAGTTCTTC
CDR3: CSATPAGALQTYNEQFF

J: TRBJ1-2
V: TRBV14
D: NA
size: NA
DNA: TGTGCCAGCAGCCAAGGTGGTGCAGGGAGGTCGGGCGGCTACACCTTC
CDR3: CASSQGGAGRSGGYTF

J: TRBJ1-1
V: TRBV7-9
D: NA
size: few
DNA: TGTGCCAGCAGCTTAATACGTCAGGTTGCTGAAGCTTTCTTT
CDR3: CASSLIRQVAEAFF

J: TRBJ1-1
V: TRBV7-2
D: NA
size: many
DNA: TGTGCCAGCGCACAGACCGGGCAAGCTTTCTTT
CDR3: CASAQTGQAFF

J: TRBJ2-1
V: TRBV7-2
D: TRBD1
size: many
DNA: TGTGCCAGCAGCTTAGGCAGGGGGCCCTACAATGAGCAGTTCTTC
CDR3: CASSLGRGPYNEQFF

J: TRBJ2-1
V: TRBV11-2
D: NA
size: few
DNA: TGTGCCAGCAGCCCAAACACGGACAATGAGCAGTTCTTC
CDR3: CASSPNTDNEQFF

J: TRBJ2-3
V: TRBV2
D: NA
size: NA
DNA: TGTGCCAGCACTCCGACATCGAACACAGATACGCAGTATTTT
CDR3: CASTPTSNTDTQYF

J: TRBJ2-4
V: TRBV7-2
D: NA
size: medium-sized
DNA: TGTGCCAGCAGCTCCAGGGGGGGTATTGCCAAAAACATTCAGTACTTC
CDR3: CASSSRGGIAKNIQYF

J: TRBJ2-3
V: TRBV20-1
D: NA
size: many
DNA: TGCAGTGCCAGTGATCTGACTAGCACAGATACGCAGTATTTT
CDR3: CSASDLTSTDTQYF

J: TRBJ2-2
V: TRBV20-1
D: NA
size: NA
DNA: TGCAGTGCTCAGAGCGGGTTTCGAACCGGGGAGCTGTTTTTT
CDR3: CSAQSGFRTGELFF

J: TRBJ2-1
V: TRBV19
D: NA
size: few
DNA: TGTGCCAGTAGTACAAATAAAAGGAGGGCCTCTGACAATGAGCAGTTCTTC
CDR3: CASSTNKRRASDNEQFF

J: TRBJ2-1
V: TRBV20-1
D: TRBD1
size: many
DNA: TGCAGTGCTAACCCGGGACAGGGGGCCGGCAATGAGCAGTTCTTC
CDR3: CSANPGQGAGNEQFF

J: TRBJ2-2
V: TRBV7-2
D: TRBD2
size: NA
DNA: TGTGCCAGCAGCTCCCGACTAGCGAGGAACACCGGGGAGCTGTTTTTT
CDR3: CASSSRLARNTGELFF

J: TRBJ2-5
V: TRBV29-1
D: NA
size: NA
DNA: TGCAGCGTTGAATATTCGGAGACCCAGTACTTC
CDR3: CSVEYSETQYF

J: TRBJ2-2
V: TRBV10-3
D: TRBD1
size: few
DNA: TGTGCCAGTGAAGACAGGGGGGTAGTCAGCGGGGAGCTGTTTTTT
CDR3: CASEDRGVVSGELFF

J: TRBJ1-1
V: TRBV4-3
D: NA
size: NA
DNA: TGCGCCAGCAGCCAAGATATTGGGAGGGGAACTGAAGCTTTCTTT
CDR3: CASSQDIGRGTEAFF

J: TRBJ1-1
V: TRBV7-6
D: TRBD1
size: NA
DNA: TGTGCCAGCAGGGACACCGGGACAGGGGGTTTGGACACTGAAGCTTTCTTT
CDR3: CASRDTGTGGLDTEAFF

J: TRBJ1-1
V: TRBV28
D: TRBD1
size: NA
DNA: TGTGCCAGCAGCTCCCCACAGGGGAGGAACACTGAAGCTTTCTTT
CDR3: CASSSPQGRNTEAFF

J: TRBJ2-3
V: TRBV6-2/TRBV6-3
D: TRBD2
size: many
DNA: TGTGCCAGCAGGACCGGGACTAGCGCAACAGATACGCAGTATTTT
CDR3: CASRTGTSATDTQYF

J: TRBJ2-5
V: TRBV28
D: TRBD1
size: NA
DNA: TGTGCCAGCAGTTTACCCCACTACAGGGTAGGGACAGGAGAGACCCAGTACTTC
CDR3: CASSLPHYRVGTGETQYF

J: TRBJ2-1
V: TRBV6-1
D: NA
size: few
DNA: TGTGCCAGCAGTCCTGTCGGAGGAAATGAGCAGTTCTTC
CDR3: CASSPVGGNEQFF

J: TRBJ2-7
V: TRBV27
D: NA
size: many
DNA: TGTGCCAGCAGTGCTCTAGACGAGCAGTACTTC
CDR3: CASSALDEQYF

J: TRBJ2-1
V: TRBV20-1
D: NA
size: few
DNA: TGCAGTGCTAGACCTTTAATGGGGGGCTACAATGAGCAGTTCTTC
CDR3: CSARPLMGGYNEQFF

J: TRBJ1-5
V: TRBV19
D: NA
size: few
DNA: TGTGCCAGTATCGGACTTGTGGATAGCAATCAGCCCCAGCATTTT
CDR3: CASIGLVDSNQPQHF

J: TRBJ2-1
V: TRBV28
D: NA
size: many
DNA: TGTGCCAGCAGTTTTGGACTTTACAATGAGCAGTTCTTC
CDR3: CASSFGLYNEQFF

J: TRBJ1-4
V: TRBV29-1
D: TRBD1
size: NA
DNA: TGCAGCGTTGGGACAGGGAATAATGAAAAACTGTTTTTT
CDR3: CSVGTGNNEKLFF

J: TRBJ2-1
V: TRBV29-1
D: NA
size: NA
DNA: TGCAGCGTTGAACAGGCAGCAAGGAGGGATGAGCAGTTCTTC
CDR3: CSVEQAARRDEQFF